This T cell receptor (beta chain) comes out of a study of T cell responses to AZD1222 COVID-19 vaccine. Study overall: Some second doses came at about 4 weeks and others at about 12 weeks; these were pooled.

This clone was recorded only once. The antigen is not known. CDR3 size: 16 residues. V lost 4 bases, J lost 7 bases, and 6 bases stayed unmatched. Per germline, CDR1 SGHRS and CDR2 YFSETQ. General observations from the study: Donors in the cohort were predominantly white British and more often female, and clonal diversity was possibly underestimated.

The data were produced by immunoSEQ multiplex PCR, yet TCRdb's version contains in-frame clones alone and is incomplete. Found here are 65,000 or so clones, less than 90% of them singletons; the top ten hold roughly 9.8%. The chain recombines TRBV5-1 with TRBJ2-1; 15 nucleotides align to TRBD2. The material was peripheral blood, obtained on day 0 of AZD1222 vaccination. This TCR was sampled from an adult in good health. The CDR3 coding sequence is TGCGCCAGCAGCCCGGGACTAGCGGGGGGCCGGAATGAGCAGTTCTTC. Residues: CASSPGLAGGRNEQFF.